The 27 T cell receptor beta chains below come from one sample, sequenced in a study of blood T cell repertoires in COVID-19. Some clones are missing from TCRdb's copy, which holds only in-frame ones; the method was immunoSEQ multiplex PCR. Of about 260,000 clones in the sample, roughly four fifths were seen once. The material sequenced was peripheral blood. These TCRs come from an elderly woman with acute or convalescent COVID-19.

The chain couples TRBV7-5 to TRBJ2-2; the DNA was not used to check the table's D call, TRBD2. TRBV7-5 is a documented pseudogene. The CDR3 has 15 residues. For the CDR3, the DNA is TGTGCCAGAAGCCTGGGACTAGCGGGAGCCGGGGAGCTGTTTTTT. Translated, it gives CARSLGLAGAGELFF.

This clone has only a few counts. The rearrangement uses TRBV6-5 and TRBJ2-2; D might be TRBD1 (5 bases). Germline V gene lookup returns CDR1 MNHEY and CDR2 SVGAGI. The CDR3 has 16 amino acids. V was cut by 4 bases and J by 2 bases, with 14 bases left in between. CDR3 in amino acids: CASSFKGRVNTGELFF. The CDR3 nucleotides are TGTGCCAGCAGTTTTAAGGGCAGGGTCAACACCGGGGAGCTGTTTTTT.

This chain joins TRBV25-1 and TRBJ2-2; 9 bases line up with TRBD1. The CDR3 has 15 residues. Germline V CDR1 and CDR2: MGHDK, SYGVNS. Trimming took 1 base from V and 6 from J; bases not matched to a gene: 3. Here the CDR3 reads CASSESGTGSGELFF. The CDR3 DNA reads TGTGCCAGCAGTGAATCGGGGACAGGGTCCGGGGAGCTGTTTTTT.

This clone was counted a few times. The chain recombines TRBV3-1 (or the pseudogene TRBV3-2) with TRBJ2-7; the match to TRBD1 covers 9 bases. The CDR3 length is 15 residues. J gave up 4 bases and V 2 bases, and 6 bases lay outside the gene matches. Germline loops: CDR1 LGHDT, CDR2 YNNKEL (reference sequence). Written as DNA, the CDR3 is TGTGCCAGCAGCCAACTGGACAGGGGTTTGTACGAGCAGTACTTC. It yields the protein CASSQLDRGLYEQYF.

This chain joins TRBV18 and TRBJ2-7, with TRBD2 matching 11 bases. The V and J ends lost 2 bases and 4 bases, in that order; junction bases with no gene match: 7. Per germline, CDR1 KGHSH and CDR2 LQKENI. This CDR3 comprises 16 residues. CDR3 sequence (DNA): TGTGCCAGCTCACCAATTAGCGGGAGGGCGGGATACGAGCAGTACTTC. Amino acids: CASSPISGRAGYEQYF.

V usage is TRBV9 and J usage is TRBJ2-3, with TRBD2 matching 11 bases. Germline loops: CDR1 SGDLS, CDR2 YYNGEE. CDR3 length equals 15 residues. V was pared by 2 bases and J by 1 base, with 0 bases of the junction left unmatched. The CDR3 DNA is TGTGCCAGCAGCGTGACTAGCGGGGGCACAGATACGCAGTATTTT. This gives the protein CASSVTSGGTDTQYF.

Regarding this clone: In the same sample, other DNA sequences code for this CDR3. The chain joins TRBV5-8 to TRBJ1-1; D unclear. V shed 0 bases and J shed 4 bases, with 10 bases lying between them. CDR1 and CDR2 (germline): SGHTS, YDEGEE. The CDR3 contains 14 residues. CDR3 sequence: CASSLGVGGTEAFF. CDR3 DNA sequence: TGTGCCAGCAGCTTGGGGGTTGGAGGCACTGAAGCTTTCTTT.

The chain employs TRBV6-2 or TRBV6-3 and TRBJ1-5, with a weak D call TRBD1 (5 bases). Germline CDR1 and CDR2: MNHEY and SVGEGT. There are 15 residues in the CDR3. V was pared by 5 bases and J by 6 bases, with 17 bases between. CDR3 loop: CASSRAGPSGQPQHF. The CDR3 DNA is TGTGCCAGCAGTAGAGCGGGACCCAGCGGTCAGCCCCAGCATTTT.

The chain combines TRBV5-1 with TRBJ2-2; 11 nucleotides agree with TRBD2. V gave up 4 bases and J gave up 6 bases; unmatched junction bases: 5. The CDR3 has 15 amino acids. Germline CDR1 reads SGHRS; CDR2 reads YFSETQ. CDR3 bases: TGCGCCAGCAGCCACAATAGCGGGGGGGCCGGGGAGCTGTTTTTT. Its translation: CASSHNSGGAGELFF.

The CDR3 region is CASSQAGTAHEQYF. The DNA of the CDR3 is TGTGCCAGCAGCCAAGCGGGGACAGCCCACGAGCAGTACTTC. V usage is TRBV4-2 and J usage is TRBJ2-7; TRBD1 agrees at 7 bases. V gave up 1 base and J gave up 5 bases; unmatched junction bases: 5. CDR1 is LGHNA, CDR2 YNFKEQ, per germline. CDR3 length equals 14 residues.

The V call is TRBV4-2, the J call TRBJ1-2; a possible D gene is TRBD1 (6 bases). Germline V gene lookup returns CDR1 LGHNA and CDR2 YNFKEQ. V gave up 0 bases and J gave up 2 bases, with 10 bases separating them. This CDR3 region has 15 residues. In DNA form, the CDR3 reads TGTGCCAGCAGCCAAGATCTAGGACAGAACTATGGCTACACCTTC. Amino acids: CASSQDLGQNYGYTF.

The DNA for the CDR3 is TGTGCCAGCAGCTCAATTACAGGGGGTGAAAAACTGTTTTTT. Translated: CASSSITGGEKLFF. The chain joins TRBV7-9 to TRBJ1-4; TRBD1 matches 8 bases. The CDR3 is 14 residues long. V was pared by 4 bases and J by 7 bases, with 5 bases of the junction left unmatched. Germline V gene sequence: CDR1 SEHNR, CDR2 FQNEAQ (reference sequence).

The chain couples TRBV6-2 or TRBV6-3 to TRBJ1-1; maybe TRBD1 (6 bases). The length of the CDR3 is 14 residues. The germline V and J ends were trimmed by 5 bases and 3 bases, with 13 bases remaining between them. Germline V CDR1 and CDR2: MNHEY, SVGEGT. The chain's CDR3 is CASSLRGGDTEAFF. For the CDR3, the DNA is TGTGCCAGCAGTCTGCGAGGGGGGGACACTGAAGCTTTCTTT.

CDR3 amino acids: CASSWDSRKTQYF. The CDR3 DNA is TGCGCCAGCAGCTGGGACAGCAGGAAGACCCAGTACTTC. The chain recombines TRBV5-1 with TRBJ2-5; 7 bases match TRBD1. The CDR3 spans 13 residues. After removal of 3 bases from V and 6 bases from J, the junction contained 5 bases not matched to a gene. CDR1 is SGHRS and CDR2 is YFSETQ in the germline V gene.

V and J are TRBV7-2 and TRBJ1-2; tentative D call: TRBD1 (5 bases). CDR1 SGHTA and CDR2 FQGNSA come from the germline V gene. The V end lost 5 bases, the J end lost 3 bases, and 16 bases lay between the germline ends. This CDR3 has 15 residues. The CDR3 is CASSPDSAVDYGYTF. CDR3 DNA: TGTGCCAGCAGCCCAGACAGTGCCGTTGACTATGGCTACACCTTC.

The rearrangement joins TRBV20-1 to TRBJ1-2, with a tentative D call TRBD1 (5 bases). The ends were cut back, 3 bases at V and 5 bases at J, with 13 bases in the middle. CDR3 length: 13 amino acids. Germline V gene sequence: CDR1 DFQATT, CDR2 SNEGSKA (reference sequence). CDR3 amino acids: CSASPREAYGYTF. CDR3 DNA sequence: TGCAGTGCTAGTCCCAGGGAAGCGTATGGCTACACCTTC.

The chain carries TRBV18 and TRBJ1-3, with 7 nucleotides matching TRBD1. This CDR3 is built from 14 residues. Germline V gene sequence: CDR1 KGHSH, CDR2 LQKENI. V was clipped by 4 bases and J by 4 bases; unmatched bases: 4. CDR3 sequence (DNA): TGTGCCAGCTCACAGGGGGCGACGGGAAACACCATATATTTT. It yields the protein CASSQGATGNTIYF.

The chain joins TRBV5-1 to TRBJ2-1, with 7 bases matching TRBD2. V lost 1 base, J lost 5 bases, and 6 bases stayed unmatched. From germline, CDR1 is SGHRS and CDR2 YFSETQ. CDR3 length equals 15 residues. This chain's CDR3 is CASSLPSGNHNEQFF. The CDR3 region has the DNA TGCGCCAGCAGCTTGCCTAGCGGAAATCACAATGAGCAGTTCTTC.

This clone has only one observation. The chain couples TRBV6-4 to TRBJ1-2; 10 bases align to TRBD1. V lost 8 bases to trimming and J lost 0 bases; unmatched junction nucleotides: 9. The germline CDR1 and CDR2 sequences are MRHNA and SNTAGT. The length of the CDR3 is 16 residues. The CDR3 protein is CASHQGQGRANYGYTF. CDR3 bases: TGTGCCAGCCACCAGGGACAGGGGAGGGCTAACTATGGCTACACCTTC.

The chain uses TRBV19 and TRBJ2-5; 8 bases match TRBD2. The CDR3 extends over 18 amino acids. V was pared by 3 bases and J by 5 bases, with 17 bases of the junction left unmatched. CDR1 and CDR2 from the germline V gene are LNHDA and SQIVND (reference sequence). The CDR3 loop is CASSIVPGGRSSGETQYF. The CDR3 DNA follows: TGTGCCAGTAGTATCGTTCCCGGCGGGAGGTCCTCCGGGGAGACCCAGTACTTC.

Remarks on this clone: In this CDR3 the conserved last residue, phenylalanine or tryptophan, is missing, so a read error is likely. The DNA is left out, because the CDR3 cannot be placed on it with certainty; the CDR3 is given as TCRdb lists it. The chain links TRBV10-1 to TRBJ2-7; TRBD1, as called in the table, went unchecked against the DNA. The V gene's germline CDR1 is WNHNN and CDR2 SYGVQD (reference sequence). The CDR3 is made up of 10 amino acids, end residues included. CDR3 in amino acids: CASRDQTGTS.

The chain uses TRBV28 and TRBJ2-3; D is uncertain. The CDR3 contains 10 residues. The V end was cut by 11 bases, the J end by 5 bases, with 8 bases between. From germline, CDR1 is MDHEN and CDR2 SYDVKM. The CDR3 here is CAAAGDTQYF. CDR3 nucleotide sequence: TGTGCCGCAGCAGGAGATACGCAGTATTTT.

This sequence joins TRBV5-1 and TRBJ2-7; TRBD1 matches 7 bases. V shed 4 bases and J 2 bases; nucleotides not matched to a gene: 9. This CDR3 comprises 15 residues. The V gene's germline CDR1 is SGHRS and CDR2 YFSETQ. The CDR3 sequence is CASSPTDRVAYEQYF. Here the CDR3 DNA reads TGCGCCAGCAGCCCCACCGACAGGGTCGCCTACGAGCAGTACTTC.

This rearrangement joins TRBV7-9 to TRBJ2-1; a weak D match, TRBD1 (5 bases). V lost 4 bases and J 9 bases, leaving 19 bases between the germline ends. The CDR3 runs 15 residues. Germline V gives CDR1 SEHNR, CDR2 FQNEAQ (reference sequence). CDR3 protein: CASSSGLGRHSEQFF. The CDR3 coding sequence is TGTGCCAGCAGCTCGGGTTTGGGGCGACACAGTGAGCAGTTCTTC. Supplemented by reference TRBV7-9 and TRBJ2-1, the full variable domain reads DTGVSQNPRHKITKRGQNVTFRCDPISEHNRLYWYRQTLGQGPEFLTYFQNEAQLEKSRLLSDRFSAERPKGSFSTLEIQRTEQGDSAMYLCASSSGLGRHSEQFFGPGTRLTVL.

V is TRBV18 and J is TRBJ2-5; 9 bases are a match to TRBD2. The CDR3 totals 17 residues. Germline V gene sequence: CDR1 KGHSH, CDR2 LQKENI. The V gene end was trimmed by 0 bases and the J gene end by 1 base; junction bases not matched to a gene: 6. The CDR3 region has the DNA TGTGCCAGCTCACCACCTCGGCGGGGGGGCCTCCAAGAGACCCAGTACTTC. Translation: CASSPPRRGGLQETQYF.

This clone has a handful of counts. The chain uses TRBV5-1 and TRBJ1-3; 8 bases are a match to TRBD1. CDR1 SGHRS and CDR2 YFSETQ come from the germline V gene. The CDR3 is 14 amino acids. The V and J ends lost 4 bases and 4 bases, in that order; junction bases with no gene match: 4. The CDR3 DNA reads TGCGCCAGCAGCATGACAGGGGTCGGAAACACCATATATTTT. Translation: CASSMTGVGNTIYF.

The gene calls are TRBV5-6 and TRBJ1-4; 12 bases map to TRBD1. CDR1 is SGHDT and CDR2 is YYEEEE in the germline V gene. V was pared by 4 bases and J by 7 bases, with 2 bases of the junction left unmatched. This CDR3 is 14 amino acids long. CDR3 in DNA: TGTGCCAGCAGCCGGGACAGGGGGCGTGAAAAACTGTTTTTT. Its translation is CASSRDRGREKLFF.